This TCR beta chain was documented in a study of T cell responses to AZD1222 COVID-19 vaccine. The CDR3 covers 15 residues. In germline, CDR1 is GTSNPN, CDR2 SVGIG (reference sequence). Trimming at V came to 2 bases and at J to 6 bases, leaving 12 bases not matched to a gene. Measured with immunoSEQ multiplex PCR; TCRdb has only the in-frame clones, and not every one. The table shows 150,000 or so clones, with about 91% occurring only once. The receptor comes from an adult in good health. The chain carries TRBV30 and TRBJ1-1, with TRBD1 identical over 7 bases. The specimen comprised peripheral blood, sampled on day 0 of AZD1222 vaccination. CDR3 DNA sequence: TGTGCCTGGAGTCCCCCCCCCACAGGGGCCCCTGAAGCTTTCTTT. The encoded protein is CAWSPPPTGAPEAFF. The full variable domain, in which reference TRBV30 and TRBJ1-1 provide the parts outside the CDR3, is SQTIHQWPATLVQPVGSPLSLECTVEGTSNPNLYWYRQAAGRGLQLLFYSVGIGQISSEVPQNLSASRPQDRQFILSSKKLLLSDSGFYLCAWSPPPTGAPEAFFGQGTRLTVV.